Sequencing of this TCR beta chain was carried out in a study of OX40 agonist ivuxolimab in advanced cancers. General study points: CD8+ T cells were the subset that, on average, had more expanded clones than CD4+.

A note on this clone: Its antigen is unknown.

CDR3 length equals 16 residues. Germline CDR1 reads MDHEN; CDR2 reads SYDVKM. V was shortened by 6 bases and J by 0 bases, with 15 bases between the two germline ends. Produced via immunoSEQ multiplex PCR; TCRdb's table is partial and in-frame only. The data show more than 65,000 clones, around 84% seen once. This clonotype was sampled from an adult with an advanced solid tumor such as melanoma, head and neck, liver or kidney cancer. The V gene is TRBV28, the J gene TRBJ1-5; the D gene is possibly TRBD1 (6 bases). The source was CD4+ or CD8+ T cells sorted from blood, collected in a trial of the OX40 agonist ivuxolimab. CDR3 DNA sequence: TGTGCCAGCAGCCCTGATAGGACAGTTAGCAATCAGCCCCAGCATTTT. Translating it yields CASSPDRTVSNQPQHF.